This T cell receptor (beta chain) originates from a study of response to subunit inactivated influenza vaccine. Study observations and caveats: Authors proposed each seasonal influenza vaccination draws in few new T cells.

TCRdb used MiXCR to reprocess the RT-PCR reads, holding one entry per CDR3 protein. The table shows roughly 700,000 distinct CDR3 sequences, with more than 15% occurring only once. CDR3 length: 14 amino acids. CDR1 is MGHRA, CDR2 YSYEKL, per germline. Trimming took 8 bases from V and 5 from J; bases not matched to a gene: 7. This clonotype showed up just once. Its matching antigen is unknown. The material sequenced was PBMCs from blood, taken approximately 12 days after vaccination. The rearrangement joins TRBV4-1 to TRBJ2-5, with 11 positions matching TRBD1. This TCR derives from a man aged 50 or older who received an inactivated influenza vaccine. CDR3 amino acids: CASSRTGGVETQYF. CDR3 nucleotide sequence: TGCGCCAGCTCGCGGACAGGGGGCGTGGAGACCCAGTACTTC.